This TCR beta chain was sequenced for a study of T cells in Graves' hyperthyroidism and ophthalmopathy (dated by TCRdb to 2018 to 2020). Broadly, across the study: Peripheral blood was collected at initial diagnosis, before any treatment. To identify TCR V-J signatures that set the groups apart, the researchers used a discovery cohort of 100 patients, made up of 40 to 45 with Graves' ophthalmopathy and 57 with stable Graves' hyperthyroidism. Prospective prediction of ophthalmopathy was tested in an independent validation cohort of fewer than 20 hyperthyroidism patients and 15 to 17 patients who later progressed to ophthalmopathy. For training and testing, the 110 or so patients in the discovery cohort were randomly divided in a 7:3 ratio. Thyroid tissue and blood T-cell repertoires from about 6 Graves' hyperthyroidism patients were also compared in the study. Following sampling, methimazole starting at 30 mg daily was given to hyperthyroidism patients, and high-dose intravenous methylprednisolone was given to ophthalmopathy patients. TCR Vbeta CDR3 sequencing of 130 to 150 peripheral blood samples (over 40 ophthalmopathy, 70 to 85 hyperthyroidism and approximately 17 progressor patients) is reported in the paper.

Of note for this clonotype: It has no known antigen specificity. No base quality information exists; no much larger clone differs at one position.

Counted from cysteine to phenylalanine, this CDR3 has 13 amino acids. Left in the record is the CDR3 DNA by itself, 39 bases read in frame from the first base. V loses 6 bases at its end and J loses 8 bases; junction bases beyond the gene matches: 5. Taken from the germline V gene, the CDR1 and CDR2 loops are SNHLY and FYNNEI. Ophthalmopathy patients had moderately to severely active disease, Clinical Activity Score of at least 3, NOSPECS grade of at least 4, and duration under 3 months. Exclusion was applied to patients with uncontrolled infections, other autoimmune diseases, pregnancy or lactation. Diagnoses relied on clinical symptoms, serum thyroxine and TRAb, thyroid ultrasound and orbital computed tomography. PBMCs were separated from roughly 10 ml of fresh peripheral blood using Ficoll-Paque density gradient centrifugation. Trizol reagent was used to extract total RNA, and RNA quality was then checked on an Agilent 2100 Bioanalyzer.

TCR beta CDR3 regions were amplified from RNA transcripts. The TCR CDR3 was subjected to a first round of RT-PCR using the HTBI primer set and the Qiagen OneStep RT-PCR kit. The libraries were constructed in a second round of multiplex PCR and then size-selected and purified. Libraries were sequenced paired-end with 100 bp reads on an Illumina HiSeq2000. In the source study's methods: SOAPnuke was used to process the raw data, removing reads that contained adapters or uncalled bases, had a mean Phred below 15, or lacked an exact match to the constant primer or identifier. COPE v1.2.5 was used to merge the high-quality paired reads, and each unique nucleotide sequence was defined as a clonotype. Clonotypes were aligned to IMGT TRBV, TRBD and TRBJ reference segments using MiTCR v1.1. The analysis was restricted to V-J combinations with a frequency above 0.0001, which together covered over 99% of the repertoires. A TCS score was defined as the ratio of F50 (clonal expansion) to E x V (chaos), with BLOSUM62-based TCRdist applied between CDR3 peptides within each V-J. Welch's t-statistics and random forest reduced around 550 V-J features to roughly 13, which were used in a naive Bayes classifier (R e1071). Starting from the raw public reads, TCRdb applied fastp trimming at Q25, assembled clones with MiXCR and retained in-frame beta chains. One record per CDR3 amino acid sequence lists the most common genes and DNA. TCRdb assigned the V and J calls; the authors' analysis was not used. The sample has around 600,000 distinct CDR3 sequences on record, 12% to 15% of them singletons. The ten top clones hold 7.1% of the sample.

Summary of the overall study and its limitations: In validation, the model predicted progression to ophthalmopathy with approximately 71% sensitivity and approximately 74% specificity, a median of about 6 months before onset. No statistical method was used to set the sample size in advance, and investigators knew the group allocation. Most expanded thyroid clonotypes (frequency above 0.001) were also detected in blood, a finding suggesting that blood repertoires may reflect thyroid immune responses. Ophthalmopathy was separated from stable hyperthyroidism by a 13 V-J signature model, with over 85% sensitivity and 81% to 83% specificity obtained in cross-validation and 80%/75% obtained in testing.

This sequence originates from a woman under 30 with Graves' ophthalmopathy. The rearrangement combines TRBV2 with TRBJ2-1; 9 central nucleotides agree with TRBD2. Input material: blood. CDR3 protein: CASSGTSPHEQFF. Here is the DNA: TGTGCCAGCAGCGGGACTAGCCCCCATGAGCAGTTCTTC.